This T cell receptor beta chain was captured by sequencing in a study of cytomegalovirus exposure and HLA in healthy donors. On the study more broadly: Roughly 170 million T cells yielded some 120 million unique TCR beta sequences in earlier analysis. Study results and caveats: With high specificity and sensitivity, the classifier reportedly diagnosed cytomegalovirus status. Per a prior analysis, the majority of TCR beta V segments were productive roughly 90% or roughly 30% of the time. A link between a missense DCLRE1C variant and TCR beta V- and J-gene trimming emerged from a later analysis.

There are a few counts of this clone. What it recognizes is unknown. The CDR3 spans 13 residues. The germline V gene encodes CDR1 MNHNY and CDR2 SVGAGI (reference sequence). 13 Jbeta primers and 60 Vbeta primers were used for the PCR. Only in-frame clones appear in the TCRdb table, and some are missing; sequencing was by immunoSEQ multiplex PCR. The table includes roughly 68,000 clones, 65% to 70% detected once. The sample taken for sequencing was PBMCs. The TCR was taken from a man aged 35 to 55 in good health and CMV-seropositive. The J gene is TRBJ2-5, the V gene TRBV6-6; the D is unclear. With the DNA end fitting TRBJ2-7 better, the J assignment may be wrong. Here the CDR3 reads CASSYSLAYEQYF. CDR3 bases: TGTGCCAGCAGTTACTCCCTAGCCTACGAGCAGTACTTC.